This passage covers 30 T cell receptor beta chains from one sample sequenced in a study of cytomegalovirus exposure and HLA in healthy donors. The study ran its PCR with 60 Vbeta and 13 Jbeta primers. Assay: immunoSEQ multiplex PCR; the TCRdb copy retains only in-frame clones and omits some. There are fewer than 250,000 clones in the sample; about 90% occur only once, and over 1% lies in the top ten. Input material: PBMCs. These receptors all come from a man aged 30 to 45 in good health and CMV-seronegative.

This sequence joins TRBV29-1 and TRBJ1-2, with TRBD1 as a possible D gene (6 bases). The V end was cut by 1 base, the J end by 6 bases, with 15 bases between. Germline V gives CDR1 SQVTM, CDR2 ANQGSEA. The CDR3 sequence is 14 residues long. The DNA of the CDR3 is TGCAGCGTTGAAGGGGATTCAAGGGGGAATGGCTACACCTTC. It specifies CSVEGDSRGNGYTF.

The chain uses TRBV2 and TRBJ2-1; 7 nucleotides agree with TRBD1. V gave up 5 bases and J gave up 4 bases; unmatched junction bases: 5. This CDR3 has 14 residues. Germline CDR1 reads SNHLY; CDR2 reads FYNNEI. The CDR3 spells CASSQTGQYNEQFF. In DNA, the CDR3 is TGTGCCAGCAGTCAGACGGGACAGTACAATGAGCAGTTCTTC. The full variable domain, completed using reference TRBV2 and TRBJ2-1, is EPEVTQTPSHQVTQMGQEVILRCVPISNHLYFYWYRQILGQKVEFLVSFYNNEISEKSEIFDDQFSVERPDGSNFTLKIRSTKLEDSAMYFCASSQTGQYNEQFFGPGTRLTVL.

In DNA, the CDR3 is TGTGCCAGCAGCAGGACAGGGGTGGGGCAAGAGACCCAGTACTTC. It encodes CASSRTGVGQETQYF. The chain carries TRBV2 and TRBJ2-5; 9 bases match TRBD1. Trimming cost V 6 bases and J 2 bases; bases outside gene matches: 7. Per germline, CDR1 SNHLY and CDR2 FYNNEI. CDR3 length: 15 amino acids.

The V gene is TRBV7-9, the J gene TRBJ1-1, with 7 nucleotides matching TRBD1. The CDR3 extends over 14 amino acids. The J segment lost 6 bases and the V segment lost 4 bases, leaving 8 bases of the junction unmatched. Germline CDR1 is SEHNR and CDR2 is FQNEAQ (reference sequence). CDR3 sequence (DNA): TGTGCCAGCAGCTATCCTCAACAGGGGCCTGAAGCTTTCTTT. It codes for CASSYPQQGPEAFF.

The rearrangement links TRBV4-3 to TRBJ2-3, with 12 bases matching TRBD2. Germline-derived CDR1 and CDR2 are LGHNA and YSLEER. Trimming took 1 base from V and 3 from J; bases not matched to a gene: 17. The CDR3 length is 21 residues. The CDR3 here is CASSQGTEVLAGGLGTDTQYF. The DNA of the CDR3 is TGCGCCAGCAGCCAAGGGACCGAGGTGCTAGCGGGGGGGCTTGGGACAGATACGCAGTATTTT.

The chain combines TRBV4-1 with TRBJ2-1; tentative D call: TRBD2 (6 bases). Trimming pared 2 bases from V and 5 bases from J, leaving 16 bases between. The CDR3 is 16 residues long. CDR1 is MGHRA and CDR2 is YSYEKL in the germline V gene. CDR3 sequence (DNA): TGCGCCAGCAGCCAAATATATCCGGGAGTTGACAATGAGCAGTTCTTC. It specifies CASSQIYPGVDNEQFF.

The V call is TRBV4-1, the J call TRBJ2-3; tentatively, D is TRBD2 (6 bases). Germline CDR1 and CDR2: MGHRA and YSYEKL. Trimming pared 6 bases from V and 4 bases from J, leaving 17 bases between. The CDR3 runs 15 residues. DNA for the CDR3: TGCGCCAGCAGACAATTCTTAGCGGTCCCAGATACGCAGTATTTT. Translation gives CASRQFLAVPDTQYF.

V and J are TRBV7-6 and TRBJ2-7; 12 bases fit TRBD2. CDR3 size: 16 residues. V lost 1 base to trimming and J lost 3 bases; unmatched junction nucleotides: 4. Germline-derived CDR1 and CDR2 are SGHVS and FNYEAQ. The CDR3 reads CASSLVATSGSYEQYF. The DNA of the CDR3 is TGTGCCAGCAGCTTAGTGGCGACTAGCGGGAGCTACGAGCAGTACTTC.

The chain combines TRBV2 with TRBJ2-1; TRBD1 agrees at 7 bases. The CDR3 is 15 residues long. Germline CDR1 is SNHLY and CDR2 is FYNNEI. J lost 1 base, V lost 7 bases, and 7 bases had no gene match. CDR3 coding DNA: TGTGCCAGCATAGAGGGACAGTCATCCTACAATGAGCAGTTCTTC. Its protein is CASIEGQSSYNEQFF.

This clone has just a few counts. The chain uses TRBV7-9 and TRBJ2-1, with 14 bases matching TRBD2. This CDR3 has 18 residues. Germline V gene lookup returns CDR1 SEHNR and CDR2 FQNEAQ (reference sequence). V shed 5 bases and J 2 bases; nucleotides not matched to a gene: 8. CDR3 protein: CASSPGTSGRRTYNEQFF. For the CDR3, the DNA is TGTGCCAGCAGCCCGGGGACTAGCGGGAGAAGGACCTACAATGAGCAGTTCTTC.

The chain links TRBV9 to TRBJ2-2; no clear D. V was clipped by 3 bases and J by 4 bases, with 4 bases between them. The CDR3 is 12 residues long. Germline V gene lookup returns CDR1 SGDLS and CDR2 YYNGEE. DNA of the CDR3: TGTGCCAGCAGCGCAGGCACCGGGGAGCTGTTTTTT. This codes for CASSAGTGELFF.

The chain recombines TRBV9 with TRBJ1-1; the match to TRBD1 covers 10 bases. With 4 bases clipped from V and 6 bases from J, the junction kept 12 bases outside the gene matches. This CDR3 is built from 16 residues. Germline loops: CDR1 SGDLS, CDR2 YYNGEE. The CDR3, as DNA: TGTGCCAGCAGCCCGGACTGGGTGGGACAGGGGTCTGAAGCTTTCTTT. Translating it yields CASSPDWVGQGSEAFF.

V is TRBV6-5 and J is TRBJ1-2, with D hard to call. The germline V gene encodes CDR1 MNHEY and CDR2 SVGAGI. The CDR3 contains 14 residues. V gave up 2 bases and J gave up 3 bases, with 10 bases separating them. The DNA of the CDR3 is TGTGCCAGCAGTTACCGGGAGCGGGACTATGGCTACACCTTC. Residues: CASSYRERDYGYTF.

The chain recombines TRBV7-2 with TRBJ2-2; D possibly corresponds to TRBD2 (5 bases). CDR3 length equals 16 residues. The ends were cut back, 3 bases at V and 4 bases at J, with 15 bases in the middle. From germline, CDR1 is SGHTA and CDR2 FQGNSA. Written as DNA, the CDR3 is TGTGCCAGCAGCTTTATTTTGGGCGGGCCCACCGGGGAGCTGTTTTTT. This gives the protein CASSFILGGPTGELFF.

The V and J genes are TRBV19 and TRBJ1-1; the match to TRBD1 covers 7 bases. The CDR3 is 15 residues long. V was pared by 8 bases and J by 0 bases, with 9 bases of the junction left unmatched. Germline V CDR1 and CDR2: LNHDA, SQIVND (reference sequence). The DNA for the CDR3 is TGTGCCAGTGATCCGCGAACAGGGGTGAACACTGAAGCTTTCTTT. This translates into CASDPRTGVNTEAFF.

The CDR3 spells CASNRATGANVLTF. The CDR3 DNA follows: TGTGCCAGCAACAGGGCAACTGGGGCCAACGTCCTGACTTTC. The rearrangement joins TRBV2 to TRBJ2-6, with D perhaps TRBD1 (6 bases). V was trimmed by 7 bases and J by 2 bases, leaving 9 bases between them. CDR1 SNHLY and CDR2 FYNNEI come from the germline V gene. CDR3 length: 14 amino acids.

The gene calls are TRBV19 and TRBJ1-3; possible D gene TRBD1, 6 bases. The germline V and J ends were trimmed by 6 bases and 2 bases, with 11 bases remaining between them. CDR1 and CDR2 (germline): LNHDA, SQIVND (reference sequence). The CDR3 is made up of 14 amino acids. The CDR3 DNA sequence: TGTGCCAGTAGAGACAGGAACCCTGGAAACACCATATATTTT. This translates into CASRDRNPGNTIYF.

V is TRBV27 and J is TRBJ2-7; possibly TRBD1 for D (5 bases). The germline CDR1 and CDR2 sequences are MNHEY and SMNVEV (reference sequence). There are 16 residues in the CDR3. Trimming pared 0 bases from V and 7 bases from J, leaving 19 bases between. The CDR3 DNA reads TGTGCCAGCAGTTTATCGGGGCCTCGACTGCGTTTTGAGCAGTACTTC. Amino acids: CASSLSGPRLRFEQYF.

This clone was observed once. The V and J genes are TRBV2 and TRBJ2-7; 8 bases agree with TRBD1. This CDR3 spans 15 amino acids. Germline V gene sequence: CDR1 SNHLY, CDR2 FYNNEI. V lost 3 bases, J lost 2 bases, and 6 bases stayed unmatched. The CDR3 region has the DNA TGTGCCAGCAGTGACTTGGACAGGGCTCCCTACGAGCAGTACTTC. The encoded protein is CASSDLDRAPYEQYF.

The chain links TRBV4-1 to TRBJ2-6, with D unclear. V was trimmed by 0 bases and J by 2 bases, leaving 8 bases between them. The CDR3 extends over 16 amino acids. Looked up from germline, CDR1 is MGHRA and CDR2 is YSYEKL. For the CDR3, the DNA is TGCGCCAGCAGCCAAGACCTCCTTCCTGGGGCCAACGTCCTGACTTTC. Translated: CASSQDLLPGANVLTF.

Here the CDR3 DNA reads TGTGCCAGCAGCTTAGGGGACTCCCCCTACGAGCAGTACTTC. Encoded protein: CASSLGDSPYEQYF. The chain employs TRBV7-8 and TRBJ2-7; possible D gene TRBD2, 6 bases. The V gene's germline CDR1 is SGHVS and CDR2 FQNEAQ. The CDR3 runs to 14 residues. The ends were cut back, 1 base at V and 2 bases at J, with 9 bases in the middle.

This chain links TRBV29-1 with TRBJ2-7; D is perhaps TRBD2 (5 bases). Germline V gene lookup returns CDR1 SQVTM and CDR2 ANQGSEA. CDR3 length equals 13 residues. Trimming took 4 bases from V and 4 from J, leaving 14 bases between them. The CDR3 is CSVVAPPGYEQYF. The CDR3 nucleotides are TGCAGCGTTGTCGCTCCCCCGGGGTACGAGCAGTACTTC.

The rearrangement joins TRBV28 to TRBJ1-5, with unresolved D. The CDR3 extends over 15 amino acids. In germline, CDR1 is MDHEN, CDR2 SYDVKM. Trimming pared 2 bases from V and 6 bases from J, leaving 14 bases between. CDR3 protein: CASSLGQASGQPQHF. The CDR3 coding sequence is TGTGCCAGCAGTTTAGGGCAGGCCTCAGGTCAGCCCCAGCATTTT.

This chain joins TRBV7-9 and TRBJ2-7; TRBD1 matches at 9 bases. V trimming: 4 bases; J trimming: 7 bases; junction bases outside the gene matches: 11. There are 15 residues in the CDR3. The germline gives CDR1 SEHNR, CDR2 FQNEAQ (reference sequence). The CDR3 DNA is TGTGCCAGCAGCTCAGCCGGGACAGGGAACTGGGAGCAGTACTTC. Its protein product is CASSSAGTGNWEQYF.

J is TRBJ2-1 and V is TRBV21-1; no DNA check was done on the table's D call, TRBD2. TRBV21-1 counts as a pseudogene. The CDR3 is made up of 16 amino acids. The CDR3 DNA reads TGTGCCAGCAGCAAGGGCCTAGCAGGAGTTTACAATGAGCAGTTCTTC. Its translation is CASSKGLAGVYNEQFF.

CDR3 loop: CASSQTGQQKGYGSPLHF. In DNA, the CDR3 is TGCGCCAGCAGCCAAACGGGACAGCAGAAAGGGTATGGGTCACCCCTCCACTTT. The rearrangement uses TRBV4-1 and TRBJ1-6; 7 nucleotides match TRBD1. This CDR3 spans 18 amino acids. Trimming cost V 2 bases and J 10 bases; bases outside gene matches: 17. The germline gives CDR1 MGHRA, CDR2 YSYEKL.

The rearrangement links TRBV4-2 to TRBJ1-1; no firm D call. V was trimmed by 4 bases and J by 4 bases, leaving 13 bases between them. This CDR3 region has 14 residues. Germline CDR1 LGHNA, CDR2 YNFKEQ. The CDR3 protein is CASSRHGKSTEAFF. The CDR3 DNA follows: TGTGCCAGCAGCCGCCACGGGAAATCCACTGAAGCTTTCTTT.

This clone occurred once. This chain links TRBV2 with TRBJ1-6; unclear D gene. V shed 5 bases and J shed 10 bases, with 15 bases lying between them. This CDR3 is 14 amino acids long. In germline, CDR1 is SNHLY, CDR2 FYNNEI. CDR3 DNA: TGTGCCAGCAGTACTGGACGAGGGAAATCACCCCTCCACTTT. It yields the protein CASSTGRGKSPLHF.

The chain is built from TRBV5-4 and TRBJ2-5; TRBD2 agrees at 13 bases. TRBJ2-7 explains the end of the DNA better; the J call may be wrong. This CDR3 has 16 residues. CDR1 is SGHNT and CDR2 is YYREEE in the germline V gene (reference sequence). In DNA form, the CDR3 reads TGTGCCAGCAGCTTGAAGGGACTAGCGGGAAGGTACGAGCAGTACTTC. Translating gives CASSLKGLAGRYEQYF.

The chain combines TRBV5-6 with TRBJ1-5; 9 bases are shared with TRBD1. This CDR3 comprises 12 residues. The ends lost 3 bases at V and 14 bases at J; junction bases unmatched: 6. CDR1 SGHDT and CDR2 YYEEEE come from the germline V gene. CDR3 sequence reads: CASSSWRDREHF. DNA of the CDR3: TGTGCCAGCAGCTCGTGGCGGGACAGGGAGCATTTT.